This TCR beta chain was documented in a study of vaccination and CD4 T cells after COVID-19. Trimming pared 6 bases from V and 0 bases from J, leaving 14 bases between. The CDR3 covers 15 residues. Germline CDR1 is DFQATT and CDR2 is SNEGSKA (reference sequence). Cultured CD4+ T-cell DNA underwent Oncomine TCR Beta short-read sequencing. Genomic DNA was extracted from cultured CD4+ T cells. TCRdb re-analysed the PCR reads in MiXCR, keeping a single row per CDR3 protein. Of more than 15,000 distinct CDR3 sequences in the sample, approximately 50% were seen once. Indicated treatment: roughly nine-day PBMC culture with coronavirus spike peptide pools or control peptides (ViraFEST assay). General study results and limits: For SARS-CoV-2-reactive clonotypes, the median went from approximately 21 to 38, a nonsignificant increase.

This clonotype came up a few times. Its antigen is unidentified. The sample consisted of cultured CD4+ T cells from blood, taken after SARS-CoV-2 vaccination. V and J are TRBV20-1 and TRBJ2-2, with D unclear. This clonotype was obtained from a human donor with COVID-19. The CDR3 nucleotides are TGCAGTGCAACGAAGGTGGGCACGAACACCGGGGAGCTGTTTTTT. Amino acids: CSATKVGTNTGELFF.